This passage covers 26 T cell receptor beta chains from one sample sequenced in a study of T cell clones after liver transplantation. Assay: immunoSEQ multiplex PCR; the TCRdb copy retains only in-frame clones and omits some. The data hold roughly 100,000 clones, with around 83% observed a single time. The sample in question was CD4+ T cells from blood, obtained before liver transplant. These receptors came from a human donor who received a liver transplant.

The chain uses TRBV7-3 and TRBJ2-3; 7 bases match TRBD1. The trim removed 5 bases at V and 1 base at J, leaving 6 bases unmatched. The CDR3 runs 15 residues. Germline V CDR1 and CDR2: SGHTA, FQGTGA. CDR3 in DNA: TGTGCCAGCAGCGCGACAGGGTTAGGCACAGATACGCAGTATTTT. This translates into CASSATGLGTDTQYF.

This chain uses TRBV7-8 with TRBJ2-3; D gene uncertain. CDR1 is SGHVS and CDR2 is FQNEAQ in the germline V gene. Deletions cut 5 bases from V and 1 base from J, with 7 bases between. This CDR3 has 13 amino acids. CDR3 residues: CASSRVGTDTQYF. The CDR3 coding sequence is TGTGCCAGCAGCCGTGTCGGCACAGATACGCAGTATTTT.

This chain uses TRBV5-1 with TRBJ2-5, with no clear D. The CDR3 covers 14 residues. Germline V gene sequence: CDR1 SGHRS, CDR2 YFSETQ. V was shortened by 2 bases and J by 3 bases, with 11 bases between the two germline ends. The CDR3 DNA reads TGCGCCAGCAGCTTTGGAGACACCGAAGAGACCCAGTACTTC. This translates into CASSFGDTEETQYF.

V gene TRBV5-5 combines with J gene TRBJ1-3; possible D gene TRBD1, 6 bases. V dropped 2 bases and J dropped 0 bases, with 9 bases sitting between them. The CDR3 is made up of 15 amino acids. Germline V gene lookup returns CDR1 SGHKS and CDR2 YYEKEE (reference sequence). The CDR3 DNA reads as TGTGCCAGCAGCTTAGGACAGTTCTCTGGAAACACCATATATTTT. Its translation: CASSLGQFSGNTIYF.

The chain recombines TRBV29-1 with TRBJ2-5; the D is unclear. CDR3 length: 11 amino acids. Looked up from germline, CDR1 is SQVTM and CDR2 is ANQGSEA. With 3 bases removed from V and 2 bases from J, the gap between germline ends came to 4 bases. The CDR3 DNA follows: TGCAGCGTTGATCCTCAAGAGACCCAGTACTTC. This translates into CSVDPQETQYF.

The chain employs TRBV28 and TRBJ1-4; possibly TRBD1 for D (5 bases). CDR3 length: 13 residues. The germline CDR1 and CDR2 sequences are MDHEN and SYDVKM. V shed 5 bases and J shed 8 bases, with 12 bases lying between them. This chain's CDR3 is CASSPAGREKLFF. The CDR3 nucleotides are TGTGCCAGCAGTCCCGCGGGGCGAGAAAAACTGTTTTTT.

The chain has TRBV9 and TRBJ2-5, with 12 bases fitting TRBD2. The CDR3 covers 16 residues. Germline-derived CDR1 and CDR2 are SGDLS and YYNGEE. The ends lost 0 bases at V and 4 bases at J; junction bases unmatched: 4. The CDR3 DNA follows: TGTGCCAGCAGCGTAGCGCTAGCGGGAGGGTTAGAGACCCAGTACTTC. This encodes CASSVALAGGLETQYF.

This clone was found once. This chain uses TRBV7-2 with TRBJ2-7, with D tentatively TRBD1 (5 bases). CDR3 size: 14 residues. Trimming took 5 bases from V and 0 from J, leaving 11 bases between them. The germline CDR1 and CDR2 sequences are SGHTA and FQGNSA. As DNA, the CDR3 is TGTGCCAGCAGCCCCAGGGCTGCCTCCTACGAGCAGTACTTC. Residues: CASSPRAASYEQYF.

This clone appeared once. The chain couples TRBV10-2 to TRBJ1-5; D perhaps matches TRBD1 (6 bases). This CDR3 comprises 14 residues. Trimming stripped 1 base from V and 6 bases from J, with 10 bases between. CDR1 WSHSY and CDR2 SAAADI come from the germline V gene. CDR3 amino acids: CASSEWGGTQPQHF. CDR3 in DNA: TGCGCCAGCAGTGAGTGGGGGGGCACTCAGCCCCAGCATTTT.

The V and J genes are TRBV5-1 and TRBJ1-2, with 9 bases that match TRBD1. In germline, CDR1 is SGHRS, CDR2 YFSETQ. This CDR3 has 15 residues. V gave up 3 bases and J gave up 6 bases; unmatched junction bases: 9. CDR3 nucleotide sequence: TGCGCCAGCAGCTCAATCCCGGGACAGGGTGATGGCTACACCTTC. Its translation is CASSSIPGQGDGYTF.

The rearrangement uses TRBV5-1 and TRBJ1-1; D is undetermined. V dropped 5 bases and J dropped 7 bases, with 15 bases sitting between them. This CDR3 is built from 13 residues. Germline assignment: CDR1 SGHRS and CDR2 YFSETQ. The CDR3 sequence is CASRGEGGLEAFF. In DNA, the CDR3 is TGCGCCAGCAGGGGAGAAGGTGGCCTTGAAGCTTTCTTT.

This sequence joins TRBV19 and TRBJ2-7; the D is unclear. There are 12 residues in the CDR3. Germline V gene data show CDR1 as LNHDA and CDR2 as SQIVND (reference sequence). V lost 11 bases to trimming and J lost 3 bases, with 14 bases between them. CDR3 DNA: TGTGCCTCATCGGGTAATGTCTACGAGCAGTACTTC. The encoded protein is CASSGNVYEQYF.

There are a few counts of this clone. The rearrangement links TRBV5-6 to TRBJ1-2; D remains unclear. CDR1 SGHDT and CDR2 YYEEEE come from the germline V gene. The CDR3 runs 13 residues. V was pared by 0 bases and J by 2 bases, with 5 bases between. CDR3 nucleotide sequence: TGTGCCAGCAGCTTGGGACGAAACTATGGCTACACCTTC. Amino acid sequence: CASSLGRNYGYTF.

CDR3 nucleotides: TGCAGTGCTAGGCTAGTCTACGAGCAGTACTTC. It is translated as CSARLVYEQYF. V and J are TRBV20-1 and TRBJ2-7; D is unresolved. Trimming removed 3 bases from V and 3 bases from J, with 6 bases in between. The germline V gene encodes CDR1 DFQATT and CDR2 SNEGSKA (reference sequence). The CDR3 runs 11 residues.

The V call is TRBV30, the J call TRBJ1-2; D remains unclear. V was cut by 8 bases and J by 4 bases, with 17 bases left in between. The CDR3 covers 13 residues. CDR1 is GTSNPN and CDR2 is SVGIG in the germline V gene (reference sequence). CDR3 sequence (DNA): TGTGCCGGGCGGCCGGTACCCTCCTATGGCTACACCTTC. Its protein product is CAGRPVPSYGYTF.

This chain joins TRBV19 and TRBJ2-1; 11 positions match TRBD2. J was trimmed by 8 bases and V by 11 bases; bases with no gene match: 14. The CDR3 is 15 residues long. Germline values: CDR1 LNHDA, CDR2 SQIVND (reference sequence). The CDR3 protein is CASSIAGGPFDEQFF. CDR3 nucleotide sequence: TGTGCCTCGTCCATAGCGGGAGGGCCCTTCGATGAGCAGTTCTTC.

The J gene is TRBJ2-6, the V gene TRBV9; D is perhaps TRBD2 (6 bases). The CDR3 is 16 residues long. Germline lookup yields CDR1 SGDLS and CDR2 YYNGEE. Trimming stripped 0 bases from V and 2 bases from J, with 9 bases between. The CDR3 DNA sequence: TGTGCCAGCAGCGTAGGGCGGGGAGCTGGGGCCAACGTCCTGACTTTC. Its translation: CASSVGRGAGANVLTF.

The rearrangement links TRBV5-1 to TRBJ2-1; 8 bases are shared with TRBD1. Germline CDR1 SGHRS, CDR2 YFSETQ. The CDR3 is 14 amino acids. Losses at the gene ends were 3 bases for V and 6 bases for J; bases not matched to a gene: 5. The CDR3 sequence is CASSSTGEGNEQFF. The CDR3 DNA follows: TGCGCCAGCAGCTCGACAGGGGAAGGCAATGAGCAGTTCTTC. The variable domain in full, completed from reference TRBV5-1 and TRBJ2-1, reads KAGVTQTPRYLIKTRGQQVTLSCSPISGHRSVSWYQQTPGQGLQFLFEYFSETQRNKGNFPGRFSGRQFSNSRSEMNVSTLELGDSALYLCASSSTGEGNEQFFGPGTRLTVL.

V gene TRBV5-1 combines with J gene TRBJ2-1; TRBD2 aligns across 14 bases. This CDR3 has 17 residues. Germline trimming cut 3 bases from V and 2 bases from J; bases unmatched to any gene: 4. CDR1 is SGHRS and CDR2 is YFSETQ in the germline V gene. The CDR3 protein is CASSSSTSGGAYNEQFF. CDR3 DNA: TGCGCCAGCAGCTCCTCGACTAGCGGGGGGGCCTACAATGAGCAGTTCTTC.

In its sample, this clone was seen once. The chain joins TRBV6-1 to TRBJ1-2; D remains ambiguous. Germline CDR1 reads MNHNS; CDR2 reads SASEGT. CDR3 length equals 15 residues. Trimming removed 6 bases at V and 6 bases at J, with 20 bases between. Here the CDR3 DNA reads TGTGCCAGCAGCCTGGAGGTGGTTTGGGTGAATGGCTACACCTTC. This encodes CASSLEVVWVNGYTF.

This clone was picked up one time. This chain joins TRBV19 and TRBJ2-7; perhaps TRBD1 as D (5 bases). CDR1 and CDR2 from the germline V gene are LNHDA and SQIVND (reference sequence). Trimming took off 4 bases at V and 7 bases at J, with 17 bases between the two ends. This CDR3 spans 14 amino acids. As DNA, the CDR3 is TGTGCCAGTAGTACGAGGACCCCAGCAGGGGAGCAGTACTTC. Its protein is CASSTRTPAGEQYF.

The J gene is TRBJ1-2, the V gene TRBV5-1; maybe TRBD1 (6 bases). The ends were cut back, 4 bases at V and 3 bases at J, with 13 bases in the middle. The CDR3 extends over 14 amino acids. CDR1 is SGHRS, CDR2 YFSETQ, per germline. CDR3 region: CASSTAGADYGYTF. In DNA form, the CDR3 reads TGCGCCAGCAGCACGGCGGGGGCGGACTATGGCTACACCTTC. The whole variable domain, remainder taken from reference TRBV5-1 and TRBJ1-2, is KAGVTQTPRYLIKTRGQQVTLSCSPISGHRSVSWYQQTPGQGLQFLFEYFSETQRNKGNFPGRFSGRQFSNSRSEMNVSTLELGDSALYLCASSTAGADYGYTFGSGTRLTVV.

The rearrangement uses TRBV6-5 and TRBJ2-7, with D possibly matching TRBD1 (6 bases). V was clipped by 7 bases and J by 5 bases, with 9 bases between them. Germline V lookup: CDR1 MNHEY, CDR2 SVGAGI. There are 11 residues in the CDR3. The CDR3 DNA reads TGTGCCAGCACAGGGGCAAACGAGCAGTACTTC. It yields the protein CASTGANEQYF.

J is TRBJ2-1 and V is TRBV6-5; D is perhaps TRBD2 (7 bases). With 6 bases removed from V and 2 bases from J, the gap between germline ends came to 14 bases. The CDR3 spans 15 residues. CDR1 MNHEY and CDR2 SVGAGI come from the germline V gene. CDR3 region: CASRLDGGPYNEQFF. CDR3 in DNA: TGTGCCAGCAGACTGGACGGGGGGCCCTACAATGAGCAGTTCTTC.

This chain connects TRBV28 to TRBJ1-2; D call uncertain. The CDR3 sequence is 14 residues long. V shed 6 bases and J shed 6 bases, with 17 bases lying between them. Per the germline V gene, CDR1 is MDHEN and CDR2 is SYDVKM. CDR3 nucleotides: TGTGCCAGCAGCCGTGGCGGGAGAGGGCATGGCTACACCTTC. This codes for CASSRGGRGHGYTF.

The chain recombines TRBV9 with TRBJ2-3; 11 bases fit TRBD2. The V segment lost 0 bases and the J segment 4 bases; nucleotides outside the gene matches: 1. Germline V gives CDR1 SGDLS, CDR2 YYNGEE. This CDR3 spans 15 amino acids. DNA for the CDR3: TGTGCCAGCAGCGTAGCTAGCGGGGGGCCAGATACGCAGTATTTT. Amino acid sequence: CASSVASGGPDTQYF.